The rows below give T cell receptor beta chains drawn from one sample of a study of graft-versus-host responses after intestinal transplantation. Here immunoSEQ multiplex PCR was the method, and the copy in TCRdb shows in-frame clones only, minus some. Here the sample spans 50,000 to 75,000 clones, 89% being singletons. Specimen: ileum tissue, collected roughly 54 weeks after transplant. The source of these receptors is a human patient who received an intestinal transplant, so some T cells may come from the graft donor. Each CDR3 is given with its conserved first and last residue. A D gene is named only where the DNA matches it firmly. Size is omitted from some rows. Given values are once, few, many or a class for expanded clones.

d_call	clone_size	j_call	v_call	cdr3_nt	cdr3_aa
.	once	TRBJ2-5	TRBV25-1	TGTGCCAGCAGTGAATGGGGGTCCCAAGAGACCCAGTACTTC	CASSEWGSQETQYF
.	.	TRBJ2-2	TRBV2	TGTGCCAGCATAGGACAGCCTAACACCGGGGAGCTGTTTTTT	CASIGQPNTGELFF
TRBD2	.	TRBJ2-1	TRBV7-3	TGTGCCAGCAGCGACGCCGGGACTAGAGGTTGGAATGAGCAGTTCTTC	CASSDAGTRGWNEQFF
TRBD1	.	TRBJ2-1	TRBV5-1	TGCGCCAGCAGCTTGGGAGACAGGGCTGATGAGCAGTTCTTC	CASSLGDRADEQFF
.	.	TRBJ2-1	TRBV13	TGTGCCAGCAGCCCAATAGCCGAAGGGACCATATCCTACAATGAGCAGTTCTTC	CASSPIAEGTISYNEQFF
TRBD2	.	TRBJ2-5	TRBV9	TGTGCCAGCAGCTTAGGACTAGCGGGGGGCACGGAGACCCAGTACTTC	CASSLGLAGGTETQYF
.	.	TRBJ1-1	TRBV29-1	TGCAGCGTTGAAGGCGACACTGAAGCTTTCTTT	CSVEGDTEAFF
.	.	TRBJ2-1	TRBV9	TGTGCCAGCAGCGTCACCTCGGGACACAATTACAATGAGCAGTTCTTC	CASSVTSGHNYNEQFF
TRBD2	.	TRBJ2-7	TRBV6-6	TGTGCCAGCAGTGGCTTGGGGGGGGCCTACGAGCAGTACTTC	CASSGLGGAYEQYF
.	once	TRBJ2-3	TRBV7-2	TGTGCCAGCAGCTTGCAGGGCACAGATACGCAGTATTTT	CASSLQGTDTQYF
TRBD1	.	TRBJ2-7	TRBV2	TGTGCCAGCAGTGAAGACAGGGGGAGTTACTACGAGCAGTACTTC	CASSEDRGSYYEQYF
.	.	TRBJ2-1	TRBV11-1	TGTGCCAGCAGCTTAGCGCCTAAACAGCAGTTCTTC	CASSLAPKQQFF
.	.	TRBJ2-3	TRBV6-5	TGTGCCAGCAGTTACTACCCAGCGGGCACAGATACGCAGTATTTT	CASSYYPAGTDTQYF
TRBD2	.	TRBJ2-5	TRBV7-3	TGTGCCAGCAGCTTCAGCGGGAGTTCGGAGACCCAGTACTTC	CASSFSGSSETQYF
TRBD1	.	TRBJ2-1	TRBV6-6	TGTGCCAGCAGCCGGGACAGCTACAATGAGCAGTTCTTC	CASSRDSYNEQFF
TRBD1	.	TRBJ2-5	TRBV7-2	TGTGCCAGCAGCACCCTGACAGGGGGCTTAGGGACCCAGTACTTC	CASSTLTGGLGTQYF
.	.	TRBJ1-5	TRBV6-6	TGTGCCAGCAGTTGGCCGGCAAGCAATCAGCCCCAGCATTTT	CASSWPASNQPQHF
TRBD1	.	TRBJ2-2	TRBV6-4	TGTGCCAGCAGTGTCCTGGGGACAGTTCCTCCAGGGACCGGGGAGCTGTTTTTT	CASSVLGTVPPGTGELFF
.	.	TRBJ1-4	TRBV25-1	TGTGCCAGCAGTGAGTCCTGGAGGGAGGAAAAACTGTTTTTT	CASSESWREEKLFF
.	once	TRBJ2-7	TRBV5-5	TGTGCCAGCAGCTTAGTCCAGGGCGGATCCTACGAGCAGTACTTC	CASSLVQGGSYEQYF
TRBD2	.	TRBJ2-7	TRBV4-2	TGTGCCAGCAGCCAGTCCCTTGGCAGGGACCTGACTAGCGGGAGCCGCTACGAGCAGTACTTC	CASSQSLGRDLTSGSRYEQYF
.	.	TRBJ2-5	TRBV5-1	TGCGCCAGCAGCTTGGCCGGAGAGACCCAGTACTTC	CASSLAGETQYF
.	.	TRBJ2-5	TRBV2	TGTGCCGGCTCTAGGGCGGGCAAAGAGACCCAGTACTTC	CAGSRAGKETQYF
TRBD2	.	TRBJ2-1	TRBV10-2	TGCGCCAGCAGTGAGATAGCGGGGACCCACAATGAGCAGTTCTTC	CASSEIAGTHNEQFF
.	.	TRBJ1-1	TRBV11-2	TGTGCCAGCAGCATCTCGAGAGGGGTCACTGAAGCTTTCTTT	CASSISRGVTEAFF
.	.	TRBJ2-1	TRBV9	TGTGCCAGCAGCGTAGAGGGACTCTCCTACAATGAGCAGTTCTTC	CASSVEGLSYNEQFF
TRBD1	.	TRBJ1-4	TRBV4-1	TGCGCCAGCAGCCAAGGCGGGACAGGGTCCTCCCGAGATGAAAAACTGTTTTTT	CASSQGGTGSSRDEKLFF
.	few	TRBJ1-2	TRBV7-2	TGTGCCAGCAGCTTAGACGGCGGAAACTATGGCTACACCTTC	CASSLDGGNYGYTF
.	once	TRBJ2-3	TRBV11-2	TGTGCCAGCAGCTTAGGGCCAACAGATACGCAGTATTTT	CASSLGPTDTQYF
TRBD2	.	TRBJ2-5	TRBV5-1	TGCGCCAGCAGCATTGGACTAGCGGGGACCCAAGAGACCCAGTACTTC	CASSIGLAGTQETQYF
.	.	TRBJ2-3	TRBV7-3	TGTGCCAGCAGCTTAACTCCCAAAACGGGACTTTTAGATACGCAGTATTTT	CASSLTPKTGLLDTQYF
.	.	TRBJ1-5	TRBV28	TGTGCCAGCAGTTTTATCGGAGGCAATCAGCCCCAGCATTTT	CASSFIGGNQPQHF
.	.	TRBJ2-7	TRBV14	TGTGCCAGCAGCCAAGGGGGTTACGAGCAGTACTTC	CASSQGGYEQYF
.	.	TRBJ1-1	TRBV28	TGTGCCAGCAGTTTGTTCGGTGAAGCTTTCTTT	CASSLFGEAFF
.	.	TRBJ1-6	TRBV5-1	TGCGCCAGCAGCTCGTCATGGGACTTCGGCGGAGGGACCCTCCACTTT	CASSSSWDFGGGTLHF
.	.	TRBJ1-1	TRBV30	TGTGCCTGGAAAATGGGAGGTTGGGGCACTGAAGCTTTCTTT	CAWKMGGWGTEAFF
.	.	TRBJ2-5	TRBV6-6	TGTGCCAGCAGGCCCTCGCTTGTCCTTGTTAAGACCCAGTACTTC	CASRPSLVLVKTQYF
.	few	TRBJ2-7	TRBV5-1	TGCGCCAGCAGCTTGGCAGACGAGCAGTACTTC	CASSLADEQYF
.	.	TRBJ2-2	TRBV25-1	TGTGCCAGCAGTACCCCGGGTAGCGGGGAGCTGTTTTTT	CASSTPGSGELFF
TRBD2	medium-sized	TRBJ2-1	TRBV7-3	TGTGCCAGCAGCTTAGCGGGGGGGCCCTCTGGAGTTGAGCAGTTCTTC	CASSLAGGPSGVEQFF
.	.	TRBJ1-5	TRBV15	TGTGCCACCAGCAGAGTAGGTTTGGGGCAGGAGGGGAATCAGCCCCAGCATTTT	CATSRVGLGQEGNQPQHF
TRBD2	.	TRBJ2-3	TRBV4-2	TGTGCCAGCAGCCAAGAGGTTGGGGAGGGGGATACGCAGTATTTT	CASSQEVGEGDTQYF
.	.	TRBJ2-7	TRBV12-2	TGTGCAAGTCGCTTCTTACCAGATACCCACGAGCAGTACTTC	CASRFLPDTHEQYF
TRBD2	.	TRBJ2-3	TRBV28	TGTGCCAGCAGTTTGACTAGCGAGACAGATACGCAGTATTTT	CASSLTSETDTQYF
.	.	TRBJ2-5	TRBV2	TGTGCCAGCAGTGAAGCTGCCCCAGAGACCCAGTACTTC	CASSEAAPETQYF
TRBD2	.	TRBJ2-3	TRBV13	TGTGCCAGCAGCTTAGGTAGCGGGGTTGTTTTGACAGATACGCAGTATTTT	CASSLGSGVVLTDTQYF
.	.	TRBJ2-7	TRBV13	TGTGCCAGCAGCTTAGAGCAGGCCCGATTGAAAGAGCAGTACTTC	CASSLEQARLKEQYF
.	.	TRBJ1-1	TRBV30	TGTGCCTGGAGTTTTAACACTGAAGCTTTCTTT	CAWSFNTEAFF
TRBD2	.	TRBJ2-1	TRBV7-6	TGTGCCAGCAGCTCCTTGGGGAGTAGCGGGAGCGATGAGCAGTTCTTC	CASSSLGSSGSDEQFF
TRBD1	.	TRBJ2-7	TRBV29-1	TGCAGCGTCGAACGACAGGGTGGGTTGGAGCAGTACTTC	CSVERQGGLEQYF
.	.	TRBJ2-1	TRBV5-4	TGTGCCAGCAGCTTGAATCCGGGGTCCTACAATGAGCAGTTCTTC	CASSLNPGSYNEQFF
.	.	TRBJ2-3	TRBV7-9	TGTGCCAGCAGGTCAGAGCTAGGGTCGGTTCCAGATACGCAGTATTTT	CASRSELGSVPDTQYF
.	.	TRBJ2-3	TRBV5-1	TGCGCCAGCAGCGCGGAGAGCACAGATACGCAGTATTTT	CASSAESTDTQYF
.	.	TRBJ2-1	TRBV21-1	TGTGCCAGCAGCAAAGTAAGAATAACGAAAAATGAGCAGTTCTTC	CASSKVRITKNEQFF